The 27 T cell receptor beta chains given below trace back to one sample, sequenced in a study of blood T cell repertoires in COVID-19. Profiled with immunoSEQ multiplex PCR; TCRdb holds only in-frame clones, not every one. This table holds more than 250,000 clones, 70% to 90% found once. Material for sequencing was PBMCs or T cells enriched from blood (not recorded which). The origin of the receptors is a woman aged 40-49 years who had recovered from COVID-19.

V usage is TRBV7-9 and J usage is TRBJ1-2; 7 bases match TRBD1. Per germline, CDR1 SEHNR and CDR2 FQNEAQ (reference sequence). The CDR3 contains 13 residues. With V trimmed by 11 bases and J by 8 bases, 14 bases remained unmatched. The CDR3 DNA reads as TGTGCCGGAGACACGGGACAGCAATCGGGCTACACCTTC. Translated, it gives CAGDTGQQSGYTF. Combining the CDR3 with reference TRBV7-9 and TRBJ1-2 gives the whole variable domain DTGVSQNPRHKITKRGQNVTFRCDPISEHNRLYWYRQTLGQGPEFLTYFQNEAQLEKSRLLSDRFSAERPKGSFSTLEIQRTEQGDSAMYLCAGDTGQQSGYTFGSGTRLTVV.

The rearrangement joins TRBV5-1 to TRBJ2-1; D is perhaps TRBD1 (6 bases). Between the trimmed V and J ends, which lost 0 bases and 9 bases, there was a span of 13 bases. Germline CDR1 SGHRS, CDR2 YFSETQ. The CDR3 runs 14 residues. As DNA, the CDR3 is TGCGCCAGCAGCTTGGACAGGGCCTACGGTGAGCAGTTCTTC. This translates into CASSLDRAYGEQFF.

J is TRBJ2-2 and V is TRBV4-3, with 10 positions matching TRBD1. The V segment lost 4 bases and the J segment 3 bases; nucleotides outside the gene matches: 5. The germline CDR1 and CDR2 sequences are LGHNA and YSLEER. This CDR3 has 16 amino acids. CDR3 nucleotide sequence: TGCGCCAGCAGCCCCCTGGGGACAGGGGACACCGGGGAGCTGTTTTTT. It codes for CASSPLGTGDTGELFF.

The genes are TRBV19 and TRBJ1-1; TRBD1 matches at 12 bases. From germline, CDR1 is LNHDA and CDR2 SQIVND (reference sequence). CDR3 length: 16 amino acids. V lost 3 bases to trimming and J lost 5 bases; unmatched junction nucleotides: 7. The DNA of the CDR3 is TGTGCCAGTAGTATTCTGGGACAGGGGGCCGCGACTGAAGCTTTCTTT. It translates to CASSILGQGAATEAFF.

The chain links TRBV3-1 (or the pseudogene TRBV3-2) to TRBJ1-5; 7 positions agree with TRBD1. The CDR3 has 14 residues. V was pared by 3 bases and J by 9 bases, with 8 bases of the junction left unmatched. Germline-derived CDR1 and CDR2 are LGHDT and YNNKEL (reference sequence). Here the CDR3 reads CASSQGTVFRPQHF. CDR3 nucleotide sequence: TGTGCCAGCAGCCAGGGGACAGTTTTTCGGCCCCAGCATTTT.

The V gene is TRBV28, the J gene TRBJ1-2, with TRBD1 matching 9 bases. Per the germline V gene, CDR1 is MDHEN and CDR2 is SYDVKM. The junction had 2 bases not matched to a gene; V was cut back by 5 bases and J by 7 bases. The CDR3 consists of 12 residues. CDR3 in amino acids: CASSIQGAGYTF. DNA for the CDR3: TGTGCCAGCAGTATACAGGGGGCTGGCTACACCTTC.

The chain joins TRBV7-9 to TRBJ2-2; unclear D gene. The CDR3 consists of 16 residues. Trimming took off 1 base at V and 4 bases at J, with 13 bases between the two ends. Germline V CDR1 and CDR2: SEHNR, FQNEAQ (reference sequence). Here the CDR3 reads CASSLGESGSTGELFF. The CDR3 bases are TGTGCCAGCAGCTTAGGCGAATCGGGTAGCACCGGGGAGCTGTTTTTT.

The chain employs TRBV19 and TRBJ1-1; D call uncertain. This CDR3 contains 15 residues. Germline-derived CDR1 and CDR2 are LNHDA and SQIVND (reference sequence). V shed 0 bases and J shed 10 bases, with 18 bases lying between them. As DNA, the CDR3 is TGTGCCAGTAGTATAGATCGGAGGACGAATTTCCGAGCTTTCTTT. Residues: CASSIDRRTNFRAFF.

The gene calls are TRBV4-3 and TRBJ1-1; D not certain. Germline lookup yields CDR1 LGHNA and CDR2 YSLEER. The CDR3 runs 17 residues. Trimming took 0 bases from V and 0 from J, leaving 14 bases between them. CDR3 region: CASSQDRSRILNTEAFF. The CDR3 region has the DNA TGCGCCAGCAGCCAAGATCGTTCTAGGATTTTGAACACTGAAGCTTTCTTT.

This clone occurred once. The chain is built from TRBV3-1 (or the pseudogene TRBV3-2) and TRBJ2-3; 7 bases are a match to TRBD1. V shed 4 bases, J shed 1 base, and the junction held 2 bases outside the gene matches. CDR3 length: 14 residues. Per the germline V gene, CDR1 is LGHDT and CDR2 is YNNKEL (reference sequence). Here the CDR3 DNA reads TGTGCCAGCAGCCTTGGGACAGGCACAGATACGCAGTATTTT. This codes for CASSLGTGTDTQYF.

The CDR3 nucleotides read TGTGCCAGCAGTTACGACAGGGGGTTAGGTTCACCCCTCCACTTT. Encoded protein: CASSYDRGLGSPLHF. This chain uses TRBV6-5 with TRBJ1-6, with 9 bases fitting TRBD1. J gave up 9 bases and V 2 bases, and 5 bases lay outside the gene matches. The CDR3 runs to 15 residues. Looked up from germline, CDR1 is MNHEY and CDR2 is SVGAGI.

This chain uses TRBV12-3 or TRBV12-4 with TRBJ2-6, with D unresolved. The CDR3 contains 13 residues. Trimming shortened V by 7 bases and J by 3 bases, and 7 bases separated the two germline ends. The CDR3 DNA sequence: TGTGCCAGCACTCTTCTTGGGGCCAACGTCCTGACTTTC. Translation gives CASTLLGANVLTF.

V and J are TRBV6-5 and TRBJ2-3, with D possibly TRBD2 on 5 matching bases. CDR3 length: 15 residues. V was clipped by 8 bases and J by 1 base, with 16 bases between them. Germline CDR1 MNHEY, CDR2 SVGAGI. The CDR3 spells CASSGREYGTDTQYF. DNA of the CDR3: TGTGCCAGCTCCGGAAGGGAGTATGGCACAGATACGCAGTATTTT.

The chain employs TRBV19 and TRBJ1-1; no firm D call. Trimming stripped 7 bases from V and 6 bases from J, with 27 bases between. The CDR3 has 17 residues. The V gene's germline CDR1 is LNHDA and CDR2 SQIVND (reference sequence). The CDR3 sequence: CASTNTALDKGSAEAFF. The CDR3 DNA reads as TGTGCCAGTACCAATACAGCCCTCGACAAAGGATCGGCTGAAGCTTTCTTT.

In DNA form, the CDR3 reads TGCGCCAGCAGCCAAGTCGCTTCTATTTCTAGCGGGAACATTCAGTACTTC. It specifies CASSQVASISSGNIQYF. The chain links TRBV4-3 to TRBJ2-4; TRBD2 aligns across 8 bases. The CDR3 sequence is 17 residues long. Per the germline V gene, CDR1 is LGHNA and CDR2 is YSLEER. J was trimmed by 7 bases and V by 1 base; bases with no gene match: 12.

DNA of the CDR3: TGTGCCAGCTCACCGGGAGGCGGGGGGAATGAGCAGTTCTTC. This encodes CASSPGGGGNEQFF. V gene TRBV18 combines with J gene TRBJ2-1, with 8 bases aligning to TRBD2. V dropped 3 bases and J dropped 7; count of bases not matched to a gene: 5. Germline V gene sequence: CDR1 KGHSH, CDR2 LQKENI. The CDR3 is 14 amino acids.

V gene TRBV15 combines with J gene TRBJ2-1; 10 nucleotides line up with TRBD2. The CDR3 loop spans 15 amino acids. From germline, CDR1 is LNHNV and CDR2 YYDKDF (reference sequence). J gave up 9 bases and V 1 base, and 6 bases lay outside the gene matches. CDR3 in amino acids: CATSRGAGGPGEQFF. The CDR3 nucleotides read TGTGCCACCAGCAGAGGAGCGGGAGGGCCGGGTGAGCAGTTCTTC.

V is TRBV30 and J is TRBJ2-2, with D uncertain. Germline CDR1 is GTSNPN and CDR2 is SVGIG (reference sequence). The CDR3 runs to 13 residues. The V end was cut by 0 bases, the J end by 6 bases, with 8 bases between. CDR3 residues: CAWSVLVSGELFF. DNA for the CDR3: TGTGCCTGGAGTGTGCTAGTTTCCGGGGAGCTGTTTTTT.

This chain connects TRBV29-1 to TRBJ2-5; D not certain. Trimming removed 7 bases at V and 5 bases at J, with 11 bases between. Germline V gene sequence: CDR1 SQVTM, CDR2 ANQGSEA. CDR3 length: 11 amino acids. CDR3 sequence (DNA): TGCAGCGGCCGAAATACTGAGACCCAGTACTTC. It is translated as CSGRNTETQYF.

The chain carries TRBV27 and TRBJ2-5, with D tentatively TRBD1 (6 bases). From germline, CDR1 is MNHEY and CDR2 SMNVEV (reference sequence). The CDR3 consists of 13 residues. V was clipped by 5 bases and J by 4 bases, with 11 bases between them. CDR3 DNA: TGTGCCAGCAGTGGGGGCCGTGGAGAGACCCAGTACTTC. Translation: CASSGGRGETQYF.

This sequence joins TRBV21-1 and TRBJ2-7; the table's D call of TRBD1 was not tested on the DNA. TRBV21-1 is a listed pseudogene. The CDR3 contains 23 residues. The CDR3 spells CASSSTRDRDRREGPLSSYEQYF. The CDR3 DNA reads as TGTGCCAGCAGCAGCACCCGGGACAGGGATCGACGGGAGGGTCCCCTCAGCTCCTACGAGCAGTACTTC.

The V call is TRBV12-3 or TRBV12-4, the J call TRBJ1-1; D is unresolved. The CDR3 loop spans 11 amino acids. The V end was cut by 2 bases, the J end by 8 bases, with 6 bases between. The CDR3: CASSLRSEAFF. The DNA for the CDR3 is TGTGCCAGCAGTTTAAGAAGCGAAGCTTTCTTT.

The rearrangement joins TRBV28 to TRBJ1-4; TRBD1 might be the D (5 bases). Germline V lookup: CDR1 MDHEN, CDR2 SYDVKM. This CDR3 comprises 15 residues. V was shortened by 5 bases and J by 6 bases, with 16 bases between the two germline ends. CDR3 amino acids: CASSPRGGEYEKLFF. The CDR3 nucleotides are TGTGCCAGCAGTCCCCGGGGGGGGGAATATGAAAAACTGTTTTTT.

This chain uses TRBV3-1 (or the pseudogene TRBV3-2) with TRBJ2-7; D is uncertain. The V and J ends lost 4 bases and 2 bases respectively, with 6 bases between them. Germline CDR1 and CDR2: LGHDT and YNNKEL (reference sequence). The CDR3 length is 12 residues. This chain's CDR3 is CASSPHPYEQYF. The CDR3 DNA is TGTGCCAGCAGCCCCCATCCCTACGAGCAGTACTTC.

The rearrangement joins TRBV19 to TRBJ1-5; D may be TRBD1 (5 bases). The germline V and J ends were trimmed by 11 bases and 5 bases, with 16 bases remaining between them. Looked up from germline, CDR1 is LNHDA and CDR2 is SQIVND (reference sequence). The CDR3 runs 13 residues. The CDR3 DNA is TGTGCCCGAAGACGCGGGGGGGATCAGCCCCAGCATTTT. Residues: CARRRGGDQPQHF.

This chain joins TRBV30 and TRBJ1-6; D gene ambiguous. There are 15 residues in the CDR3. Germline CDR1 and CDR2: GTSNPN and SVGIG (reference sequence). Trimming shortened V by 3 bases and J by 6 bases, and 15 bases separated the two germline ends. Written as DNA, the CDR3 is TGTGCCTGGAGGCCAGACCCAGCGGGTAATTCACCCCTCCACTTT. Its translation is CAWRPDPAGNSPLHF. Supplemented by reference TRBV30 and TRBJ1-6, the full variable domain reads SQTIHQWPATLVQPVGSPLSLECTVEGTSNPNLYWYRQAAGRGLQLLFYSVGIGQISSEVPQNLSASRPQDRQFILSSKKLLLSDSGFYLCAWRPDPAGNSPLHFGNGTRLTVT.

The chain employs TRBV27 and TRBJ2-2; 14 nucleotides agree with TRBD2. Germline V gives CDR1 MNHEY, CDR2 SMNVEV (reference sequence). The CDR3 loop spans 16 amino acids. The junction had 5 bases not matched to a gene; V was cut back by 3 bases and J by 8 bases. CDR3 sequence: CASSLWTSGRSGELFF. The CDR3 DNA reads TGTGCCAGCAGTTTGTGGACTAGCGGGAGGTCGGGGGAGCTGTTTTTT.